The table lists the clone carrying this T cell receptor (beta chain) with many counts. Antigen: not known. Germline V gene data show CDR1 as SGHVS and CDR2 as FNYEAQ. The CDR3 extends over 14 amino acids. The ends were cut back, 1 base at V and 5 bases at J, with 8 bases in the middle. For TCR, cDNA came from 5'RACE template switching, which added a universal primer site and UMIs. MiXCR was run by TCRdb on the 5' RACE reads, yielding one entry per CDR3 protein. The sample includes about 260,000 distinct CDR3 sequences, around 5.3% of them seen just once. The entry originates in a study of T cells after yellow fever vaccination. Study-wide findings and caveats: Among primary-vaccination clones, most reappeared after the booster, at roughly 95% for CD4 and around 91% for CD8. It was a small share of clonotypes that appeared in both CD4 and CD8 compartments. Weaker overall was a secondary response that nonetheless peaked faster, on day 5 versus 15.

This clonotype was obtained from a man between 18 and 35 years old who received the YFV17D yellow fever vaccine. Sequences were derived from CD4+ T cells sorted from PBMCs, sampled on the day of the yellow fever booster vaccination. J is TRBJ1-4 and V is TRBV7-6, with a possible D match to TRBD1 (5 bases). The CDR3 DNA is TGTGCCAGCAGCTTAGGGGGGGAGAATGAAAAACTGTTTTTT. Protein product: CASSLGGENEKLFF.